This TCR beta chain came from a study of T cell responses to AZD1222 COVID-19 vaccine. Broader study findings: Among spike-specific TCRs, nearly half reportedly target unmutated variant regions. Sampled repertoires all dated from after the peak T cell response. Clonal diversity may have been underestimated, and the donors were mostly white British, with more females than males.

Assay used: immunoSEQ multiplex PCR; TCRdb lists only in-frame clones, some missing. This sample has more than 90,000 clones, with 80% to 90% found just once. Concerning this clone: What it binds is unknown.

The receptor was isolated from an adult who received the AZD1222 COVID-19 vaccine. The sample in question was peripheral blood, obtained 28 days after the second AZD1222 dose.

The CDR3 sequence: CSSGLVVETQYF. The CDR3 DNA reads as TGCAGCTCTGGACTAGTCGTGGAGACCCAGTACTTC. The chain combines TRBV29-1 with TRBJ2-5, with 7 bases lining up with TRBD2. V lost 8 bases and J lost 5; bases outside the gene matches: 8. Germline CDR1 reads SQVTM; CDR2 reads ANQGSEA. The CDR3 loop spans 12 amino acids.